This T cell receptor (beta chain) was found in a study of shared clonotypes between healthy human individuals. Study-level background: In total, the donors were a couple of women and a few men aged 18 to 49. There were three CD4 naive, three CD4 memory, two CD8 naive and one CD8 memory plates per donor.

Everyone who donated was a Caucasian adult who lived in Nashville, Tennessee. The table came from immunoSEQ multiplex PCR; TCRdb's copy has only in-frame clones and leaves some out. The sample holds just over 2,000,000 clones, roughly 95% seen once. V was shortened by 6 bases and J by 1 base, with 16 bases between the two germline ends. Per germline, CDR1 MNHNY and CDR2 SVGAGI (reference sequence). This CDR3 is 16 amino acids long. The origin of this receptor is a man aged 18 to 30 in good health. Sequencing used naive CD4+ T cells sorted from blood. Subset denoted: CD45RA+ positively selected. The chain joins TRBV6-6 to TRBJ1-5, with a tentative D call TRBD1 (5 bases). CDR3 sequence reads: CASSPTGGRSNQPQHF. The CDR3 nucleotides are TGTGCCAGCAGCCCGACCGGGGGAAGGAGCAATCAGCCCCAGCATTTT.